The clone carrying this T cell receptor (beta chain) was counted at least ten times. Its antigen remains unknown. As processed by the authors: A papillary thyroid cancer distant-metastasis classifier was built from CDR3 differences across clinicopathological groups. TCRdb re-clonotyped the PCR reads via MiXCR. TCRdb's processing, not the authors', yielded these V and J calls. The sample has 45,000 to 65,000 clones; approximately 17% are singletons. Prior to thyroid surgery, none of the patients had received any treatment. The CDR3 extends over 15 amino acids. CDR1 is MNHEY, CDR2 SMNVEV, per germline (reference sequence). V gave up 3 bases and J gave up 2 bases; unmatched junction bases: 5. These data are taken from a study of metastatic and nonmetastatic thyroid tumors. Study information: Thyroid patients, malignant and benign, had repertoires compared across blood and tumor or nodule tissue.

Study conclusions and caveats: Malignant tumors reportedly showed significantly higher TCR beta diversity than benign nodules in both blood and tumor.

This chain connects TRBV27 to TRBJ2-7; TRBD1 matches 9 bases. This clonotype was sampled from a female donor with papillary thyroid cancer or a benign thyroid nodule (not recorded which). Some clones in this sample may be carry-over from other donors' samples. The source material was blood. The CDR3 DNA reads TGTGCCAGCAGTTTTCAGACAGGGGGGACCTACGAGCAGTACTTC. Encoded protein: CASSFQTGGTYEQYF.